This T cell receptor (beta chain) was identified during a study of shared clonotypes between healthy human individuals. The repertoire was sequenced with immunoSEQ multiplex PCR; TCRdb's copy has only in-frame clones and lacks some. The table lists more than 600,000 clones, about 90% of them singletons, with roughly 24% in the top ten. The naive CD8 population came from CD45RO-negative cells selected for CCR7, without terminally differentiated effector memory CD45RA+ cells. Input material: naive CD8+ T cells sorted from blood. The receptor comes from a man aged 25-45 years in good health.

CDR3 DNA sequence: TGTGCCAGCAGTTTAGCGGCTTTGGGTAATGAGCAGTTCTTC. This encodes CASSLAALGNEQFF. The genes are TRBV27 and TRBJ2-1; no firm D call. Germline V lookup: CDR1 MNHEY, CDR2 SMNVEV (reference sequence). The CDR3 loop spans 14 amino acids. V lost 2 bases and J lost 7, with 12 bases in between.